The 20 T cell receptor beta chains given below trace back to one sample, sequenced in a study of blood T cell repertoires in COVID-19 (dated by TCRdb to about 2020). Library preparation was by the immunoSEQ multiplex PCR assay. In TCRdb, the immuneACCESS table is reduced to in-frame sequences with V and J assigned. These tables do not hold every clone; where another copy was compared, an unresolved V gene accounts for under half, and the others remain unexplained. The sample records about 270,000 clones, around nine tenths of which are singletons. Of the sample, approximately 1.8% falls within the top ten clones. Sequenced: PBMCs or T cells enriched from blood (not recorded which). The receptors come from a woman aged 55 to 70 who had recovered from COVID-19.

The rearrangement uses TRBV5-6 and TRBJ2-1; the D gene is possibly TRBD2 (6 bases). Germline-derived CDR1 and CDR2 are SGHDT and YYEEEE. CDR3 length: 16 amino acids. Between the trimmed V and J ends, which lost 4 bases and 0 bases, there was a span of 14 bases. Here the CDR3 DNA reads TGTGCCAGCAGCCCCGATGCGGGGAGCTCCTACAATGAGCAGTTCTTC. This translates into CASSPDAGSSYNEQFF.

This sequence joins TRBV5-4 and TRBJ2-2; 7 bases map to TRBD2. In germline, CDR1 is SGHNT, CDR2 YYREEE (reference sequence). V trimming: 3 bases; J trimming: 0 bases; junction bases outside the gene matches: 5. The CDR3 spans 16 residues. The CDR3 sequence: CASSWGGLTNTGELFF. CDR3 nucleotides: TGTGCCAGCAGCTGGGGGGGACTGACGAACACCGGGGAGCTGTTTTTT. Based on the CDR3 plus reference TRBV5-4 and TRBJ2-2, the full variable domain is ETGVTQSPTHLIKTRGQQVTLRCSSQSGHNTVSWYQQALGQGPQFIFQYYREEENGRGNFPPRFSGLQFPNYSSELNVNALELDDSALYLCASSWGGLTNTGELFFGEGSRLTVL.

The rearrangement uses TRBV2 and TRBJ1-5; TRBD1 aligns across 7 bases. CDR1 is SNHLY, CDR2 FYNNEI, per germline. V gave up 7 bases and J gave up 5 bases; unmatched junction bases: 8. The length of the CDR3 is 14 residues. Here the CDR3 DNA reads TGTGCCAGCATGGGACAGTTATCTTATCAGCCCCAGCATTTT. It translates to CASMGQLSYQPQHF.

The rearrangement joins TRBV6-2 or TRBV6-3 to TRBJ2-7; D unclear. Germline V gene data show CDR1 as MNHEY and CDR2 as SVGEGT. Deletions cut 5 bases from V and 2 bases from J, with 13 bases between. There are 14 residues in the CDR3. CDR3 DNA: TGTGCCAGCAGTCACGGGTCGCGGACCTACGAGCAGTACTTC. Translation: CASSHGSRTYEQYF.

The V call is TRBV1, the J call TRBJ2-7; the table's D gene call, TRBD2, was not cross checked with the DNA. TRBV1 is a pseudogene locus. The CDR3 loop spans 14 amino acids. CDR3 loop: CTSSQDPVFYEQYF. CDR3 coding DNA: TGCACCAGCAGCCAAGATCCGGTATTCTACGAGCAGTACTTC.

This sequence joins TRBV10-3 and TRBJ1-2; D remains ambiguous. The germline gives CDR1 ENHRY, CDR2 SYGVKD. Trimming shortened V by 2 bases and J by 8 bases, and 18 bases separated the two germline ends. The CDR3 length is 15 residues. The CDR3 DNA sequence: TGTGCCATCAGTGAGCCCGGAGGCCCTTTCGAAGGCTACACCTTC. Translation: CAISEPGGPFEGYTF.

J is TRBJ2-2 and V is TRBV3-1 (or the pseudogene TRBV3-2), with TRBD1 identical over 10 bases. Germline loops: CDR1 LGHDT, CDR2 YNNKEL (reference sequence). V gave up 2 bases and J gave up 7 bases; unmatched junction bases: 10. This CDR3 comprises 17 residues. The CDR3 spells CASSQSWTGGGFGELFF. Here the CDR3 DNA reads TGTGCCAGCAGCCAATCATGGACAGGGGGAGGGTTCGGGGAGCTGTTTTTT.

The chain has TRBV18 and TRBJ1-1; D gene unclear. Trimming removed 2 bases from V and 2 bases from J, with 9 bases in between. This CDR3 is built from 14 residues. CDR1 KGHSH and CDR2 LQKENI come from the germline V gene. The CDR3 sequence is CASSPDSANTEAFF. Written as DNA, the CDR3 is TGTGCCAGCTCACCAGACTCAGCTAACACTGAAGCTTTCTTT.

The chain employs TRBV12-5 and TRBJ2-5; D gene unclear. V lost 3 bases to trimming and J lost 2 bases, with 16 bases between them. CDR1 and CDR2 (germline): LGHNT, FRNRAP. The CDR3 has 16 amino acids. Here the CDR3 DNA reads TGTGCTAGTGGTTTCAGCGCGTCCTCCATACAAGAGACCCAGTACTTC. This encodes CASGFSASSIQETQYF.

V usage is TRBV2 and J usage is TRBJ1-6; D possibly corresponds to TRBD1 (5 bases). CDR3 length: 13 residues. V shed 7 bases and J shed 7 bases, with 11 bases lying between them. The germline gives CDR1 SNHLY, CDR2 FYNNEI. CDR3 DNA sequence: TGTGCCAGCACGGGCAGGGCGAATTCACCCCTCCACTTT. Its translation: CASTGRANSPLHF.

The chain uses TRBV2 and TRBJ1-6; perhaps TRBD1 as D (5 bases). The CDR3 has 14 residues. Germline V gene data show CDR1 as SNHLY and CDR2 as FYNNEI. The V end was cut by 7 bases, the J end by 7 bases, with 14 bases between. The CDR3 DNA sequence: TGTGCCAGCAACATGCAGGGAGGAAATTCACCCCTCCACTTT. The encoded protein is CASNMQGGNSPLHF.

This clone appeared a single time. The J gene is TRBJ2-7, the V gene TRBV18, with a weak D call TRBD1 (5 bases). The germline gives CDR1 KGHSH, CDR2 LQKENI. The CDR3 totals 15 residues. Trimming removed 2 bases from V and 0 bases from J, with 11 bases in between. CDR3: CASSPETAPSYEQYF. The CDR3, as DNA: TGTGCCAGCTCACCAGAGACAGCCCCCTCCTACGAGCAGTACTTC.

V is TRBV11-2 and J is TRBJ1-5; 7 nucleotides agree with TRBD1. The CDR3 runs 14 residues. Germline V lookup: CDR1 SGHAT, CDR2 FQNNGV. Unmatched junction bases numbered 4, after V lost 5 bases and J lost 3 bases. CDR3 in DNA: TGTGCCAGCAGCGTGACAGGGAACAATCAGCCCCAGCATTTT. Encoded protein: CASSVTGNNQPQHF.

The chain links TRBV7-3 to TRBJ2-7, with 8 bases identical to TRBD1. CDR3 length equals 15 residues. Germline V gene sequence: CDR1 SGHTA, CDR2 FQGTGA. The V gene end was trimmed by 5 bases and the J gene end by 2 bases; junction bases not matched to a gene: 8. The CDR3 DNA sequence: TGTGCCAGCAGCCCAGACGGACAGGGTACCTACGAGCAGTACTTC. Translated: CASSPDGQGTYEQYF.

V gene TRBV27 combines with J gene TRBJ1-2, with D unresolved. CDR3 size: 14 residues. Germline V gene sequence: CDR1 MNHEY, CDR2 SMNVEV (reference sequence). Between the trimmed V and J ends, which lost 3 bases and 8 bases, there was a span of 16 bases. The CDR3 DNA is TGTGCCAGCAGTTTGGGCGGGGTTGTTGGAGGCTACACCTTC. Translation gives CASSLGGVVGGYTF.

The chain uses TRBV29-1 and TRBJ2-2; D might be TRBD2 (5 bases). CDR1 is SQVTM and CDR2 is ANQGSEA in the germline V gene. Trimming took off 5 bases at V and 2 bases at J, with 12 bases between the two ends. This CDR3 has 14 amino acids. CDR3 region: CSVRGSDNTGELFF. CDR3 in DNA: TGCAGCGTTCGGGGTAGCGATAACACCGGGGAGCTGTTTTTT.

The CDR3 bases are TGTGCCAGCAGCTTGCAGAGAGCGGGAGGTAGTGCAGATACGCAGTATTTT. This sequence encodes CASSLQRAGGSADTQYF. The rearrangement links TRBV7-9 to TRBJ2-3; TRBD2 matches at 9 bases. CDR3 size: 17 residues. Germline V gives CDR1 SEHNR, CDR2 FQNEAQ (reference sequence). Germline trimming cut 3 bases from V and 4 bases from J; bases unmatched to any gene: 11.

The CDR3 spells CASTYTQIRAGAGGYTF. For the CDR3, the DNA is TGTGCCAGTACCTACACCCAGATTCGGGCTGGGGCCGGGGGCTACACCTTC. The chain uses TRBV19 and TRBJ1-2; tentative D call: TRBD1 (5 bases). The length of the CDR3 is 17 residues. Germline values: CDR1 LNHDA, CDR2 SQIVND (reference sequence). Trimming took off 7 bases at V and 8 bases at J, with 29 bases between the two ends.

For the CDR3, the DNA is TGTGCCACCAGCAGGGGACTTAGGGTTGATGACACTGAAGCTTTCTTT. Translating gives CATSRGLRVDDTEAFF. The V call is TRBV15, the J call TRBJ1-1; tentative D call: TRBD1 (5 bases). The germline V and J ends were trimmed by 3 bases and 3 bases, with 17 bases remaining between them. Germline V lookup: CDR1 LNHNV, CDR2 YYDKDF (reference sequence). This CDR3 region has 16 residues.

The CDR3 spells CASSGMSGSYNEQFF. The DNA of the CDR3 is TGCGCCAGCAGCGGGATGAGCGGGAGTTACAATGAGCAGTTCTTC. The rearrangement links TRBV5-1 to TRBJ2-1; 8 nucleotides align to TRBD2. The CDR3 is made up of 15 amino acids. CDR1 and CDR2 from the germline V gene are SGHRS and YFSETQ. V was clipped by 4 bases and J by 4 bases; unmatched bases: 7.